The present T cell receptor beta chain was sequenced within a study of blood T cell repertoires in COVID-19. This CDR3 has 12 residues. With 7 bases clipped from V and 6 bases from J, the junction kept 2 bases outside the gene matches. Germline CDR1 reads SQVTM; CDR2 reads ANQGSEA. Assay: immunoSEQ multiplex PCR; the TCRdb copy retains only in-frame clones and omits some. The sample lists tens of thousands of clones; 90% were seen once. The chain employs TRBV29-1 and TRBJ1-4; TRBD1 matches at 10 bases. This receptor was obtained from a woman aged 50 to 65 in a cohort sampled during active COVID-19. The sequenced sample was peripheral blood. The CDR3 region is CSAGTGDEKLFF. CDR3 DNA sequence: TGCAGCGCCGGGACAGGGGATGAAAAACTGTTTTTT. Filled out from reference TRBV29-1 and TRBJ1-4, the complete variable domain reads SAVISQKPSRDICQRGTSLTIQCQVDSQVTMMFWYRQQPGQSLTLIATANQGSEATYESGFVIDKFPISRPNLTFSTLTVSNMSPEDSSIYLCSAGTGDEKLFFGSGTQLSVL.